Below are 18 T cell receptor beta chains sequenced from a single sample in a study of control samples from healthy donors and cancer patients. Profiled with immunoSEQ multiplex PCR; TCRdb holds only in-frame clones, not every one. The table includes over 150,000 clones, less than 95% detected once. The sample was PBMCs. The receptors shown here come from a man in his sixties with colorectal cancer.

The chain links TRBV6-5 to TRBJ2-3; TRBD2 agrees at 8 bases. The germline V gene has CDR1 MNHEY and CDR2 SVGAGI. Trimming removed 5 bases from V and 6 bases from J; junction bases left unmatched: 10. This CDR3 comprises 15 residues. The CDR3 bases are TGTGCCAGCAGTCCCGGGGGGGCACGTTCGGATACGCAGTATTTT. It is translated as CASSPGGARSDTQYF.

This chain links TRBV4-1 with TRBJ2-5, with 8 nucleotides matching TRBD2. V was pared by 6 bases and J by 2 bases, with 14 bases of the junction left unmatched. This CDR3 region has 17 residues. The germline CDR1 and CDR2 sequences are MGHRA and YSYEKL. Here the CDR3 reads CASRDAGGTSGQETQYF. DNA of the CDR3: TGCGCCAGCAGGGACGCAGGCGGGACTAGTGGGCAAGAGACCCAGTACTTC.

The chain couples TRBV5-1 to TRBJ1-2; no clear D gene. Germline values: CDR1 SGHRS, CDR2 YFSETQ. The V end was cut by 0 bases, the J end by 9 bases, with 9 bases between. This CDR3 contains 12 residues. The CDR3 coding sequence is TGCGCCAGCAGCTTGGACGGAAAAAGCTACACCTTC. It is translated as CASSLDGKSYTF.

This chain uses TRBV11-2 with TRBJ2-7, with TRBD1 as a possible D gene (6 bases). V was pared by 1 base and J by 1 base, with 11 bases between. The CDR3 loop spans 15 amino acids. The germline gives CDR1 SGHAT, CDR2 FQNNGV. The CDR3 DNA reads TGTGCCAGCAGCTTAGGGGGCCAGGGGTCCTACGAGCAGTACTTC. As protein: CASSLGGQGSYEQYF.

Written as DNA, the CDR3 is TGCGCCAGCAGCTTGGAGAGAGGGGGGAGGGAGACCCAGTACTTC. It yields the protein CASSLERGGRETQYF. J is TRBJ2-5 and V is TRBV5-1, with D possibly being TRBD1 or TRBD2 (6 bases each). Germline CDR1 SGHRS, CDR2 YFSETQ. V shed 0 bases and J shed 5 bases, with 14 bases lying between them. The CDR3 is 15 residues long.

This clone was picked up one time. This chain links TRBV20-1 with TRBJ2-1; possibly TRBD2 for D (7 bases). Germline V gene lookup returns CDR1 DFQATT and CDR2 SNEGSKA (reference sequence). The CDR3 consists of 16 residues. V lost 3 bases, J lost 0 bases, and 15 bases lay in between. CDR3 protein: CSASQRDISSYNEQFF. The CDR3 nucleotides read TGCAGTGCTAGTCAGCGGGACATTAGCTCCTACAATGAGCAGTTCTTC.

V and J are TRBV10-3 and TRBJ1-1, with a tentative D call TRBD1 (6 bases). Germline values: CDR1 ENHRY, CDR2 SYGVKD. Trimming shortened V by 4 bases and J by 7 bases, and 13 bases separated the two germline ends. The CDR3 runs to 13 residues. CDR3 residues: CAISVRGAGEAFF. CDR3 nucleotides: TGTGCCATCAGTGTTAGGGGGGCGGGTGAAGCTTTCTTT.

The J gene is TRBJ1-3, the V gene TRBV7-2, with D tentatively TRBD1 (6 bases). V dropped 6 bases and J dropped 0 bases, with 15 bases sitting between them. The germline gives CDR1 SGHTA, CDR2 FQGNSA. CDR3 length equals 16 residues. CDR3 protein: CASRYTTGSSGNTIYF. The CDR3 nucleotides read TGTGCCAGCAGATACACAACAGGGAGCTCTGGAAACACCATATATTTT.

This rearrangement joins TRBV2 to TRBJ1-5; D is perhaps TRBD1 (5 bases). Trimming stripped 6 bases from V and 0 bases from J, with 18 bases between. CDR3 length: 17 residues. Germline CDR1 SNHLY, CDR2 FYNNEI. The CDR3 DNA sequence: TGTGCCAGCAGGGGGGGAGGATACCTAAGTAGCAATCAGCCCCAGCATTTT. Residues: CASRGGGYLSSNQPQHF. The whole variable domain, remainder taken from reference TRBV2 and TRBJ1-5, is EPEVTQTPSHQVTQMGQEVILRCVPISNHLYFYWYRQILGQKVEFLVSFYNNEISEKSEIFDDQFSVERPDGSNFTLKIRSTKLEDSAMYFCASRGGGYLSSNQPQHFGDGTRLSIL.

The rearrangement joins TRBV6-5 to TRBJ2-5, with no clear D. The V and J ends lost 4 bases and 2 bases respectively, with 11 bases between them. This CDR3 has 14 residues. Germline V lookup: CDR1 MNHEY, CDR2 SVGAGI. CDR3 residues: CASSFYNLQETQYF. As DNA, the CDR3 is TGTGCCAGCAGTTTCTACAACCTACAAGAGACCCAGTACTTC.

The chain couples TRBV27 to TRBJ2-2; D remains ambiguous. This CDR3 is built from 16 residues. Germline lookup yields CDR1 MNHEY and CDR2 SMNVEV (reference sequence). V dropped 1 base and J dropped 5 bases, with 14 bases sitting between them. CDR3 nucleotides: TGTGCCAGCAGTTTATTGGCAGGCCGTTTAACCGGGGAGCTGTTTTTT. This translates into CASSLLAGRLTGELFF.

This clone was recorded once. The CDR3 sequence is CASTVGRADTQYF. For the CDR3, the DNA is TGTGCCAGCACGGTTGGGAGGGCAGATACGCAGTATTTT. This chain uses TRBV5-4 with TRBJ2-3; 7 bases map to TRBD2. J lost 4 bases, V lost 6 bases, and 5 bases had no gene match. CDR1 is SGHNT and CDR2 is YYREEE in the germline V gene (reference sequence). The length of the CDR3 is 13 residues.

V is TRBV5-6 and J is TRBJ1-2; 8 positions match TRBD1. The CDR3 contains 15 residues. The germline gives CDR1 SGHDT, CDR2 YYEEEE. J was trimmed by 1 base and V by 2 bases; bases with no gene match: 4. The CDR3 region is CASSFRTGINYGYTF. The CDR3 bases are TGTGCCAGCAGCTTCCGGACAGGGATTAACTATGGCTACACCTTC.

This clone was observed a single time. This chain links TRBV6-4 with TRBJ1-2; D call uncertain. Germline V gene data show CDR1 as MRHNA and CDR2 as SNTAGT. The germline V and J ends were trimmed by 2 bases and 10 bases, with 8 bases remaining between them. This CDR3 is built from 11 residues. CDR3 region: CASSDGPYYTF. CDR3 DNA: TGTGCCAGCAGTGACGGCCCGTACTACACCTTC.

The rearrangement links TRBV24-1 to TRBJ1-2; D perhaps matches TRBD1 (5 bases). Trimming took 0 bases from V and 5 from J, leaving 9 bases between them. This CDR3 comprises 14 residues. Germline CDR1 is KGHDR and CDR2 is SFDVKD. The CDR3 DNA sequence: TGTGCCACCAGTGATTTGGGGGACCGTTATGGCTACACCTTC. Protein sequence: CATSDLGDRYGYTF.

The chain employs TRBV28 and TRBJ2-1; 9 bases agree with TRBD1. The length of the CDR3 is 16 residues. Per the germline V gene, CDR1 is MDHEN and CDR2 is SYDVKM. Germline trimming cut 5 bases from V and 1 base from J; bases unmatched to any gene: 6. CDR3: CASSLFDRGSYNEQFF. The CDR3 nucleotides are TGTGCCAGCAGTCTCTTCGACAGGGGGTCCTACAATGAGCAGTTCTTC.

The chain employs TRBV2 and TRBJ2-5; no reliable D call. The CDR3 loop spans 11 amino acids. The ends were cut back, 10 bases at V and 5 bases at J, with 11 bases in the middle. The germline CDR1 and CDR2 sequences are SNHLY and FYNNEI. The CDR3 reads CATGTRETQYF. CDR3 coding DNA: TGTGCCACCGGCACGAGGGAGACCCAGTACTTC.

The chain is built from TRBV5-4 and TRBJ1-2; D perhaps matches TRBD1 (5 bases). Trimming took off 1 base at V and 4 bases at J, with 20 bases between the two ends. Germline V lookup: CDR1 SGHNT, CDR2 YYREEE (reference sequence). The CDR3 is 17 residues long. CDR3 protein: CASSLSGQALPGYGYTF. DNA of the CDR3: TGTGCCAGCAGCTTGTCTGGACAAGCACTCCCCGGCTATGGCTACACCTTC. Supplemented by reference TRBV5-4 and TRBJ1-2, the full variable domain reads ETGVTQSPTHLIKTRGQQVTLRCSSQSGHNTVSWYQQALGQGPQFIFQYYREEENGRGNFPPRFSGLQFPNYSSELNVNALELDDSALYLCASSLSGQALPGYGYTFGSGTRLTVV.